Presented here are 10 T cell receptor beta chains from one specimen sequenced in a study of blood T cell repertoires in COVID-19. Assay used: immunoSEQ multiplex PCR; TCRdb lists only in-frame clones, some missing. The data contain 60,000 or so clones, approximately 79% of them singletons. Source material: peripheral blood. These receptors came from a man aged 60 to 69 with acute or convalescent COVID-19.

The chain links TRBV5-4 to TRBJ1-1; unclear D gene. The germline CDR1 and CDR2 sequences are SGHNT and YYREEE (reference sequence). V lost 3 bases and J 2 bases, leaving 14 bases between the germline ends. The CDR3 is made up of 15 amino acids. Here the CDR3 reads CASSSVLFPNTEAFF. In nucleotides, the CDR3 is TGTGCCAGCAGCTCAGTTCTGTTCCCAAACACTGAAGCTTTCTTT.

This clone was counted at least ten times. The chain uses TRBV4-1 and TRBJ2-7; TRBD2 matches at 10 bases. This CDR3 region has 14 residues. In germline, CDR1 is MGHRA, CDR2 YSYEKL. Trimming took 4 bases from V and 2 from J; bases not matched to a gene: 2. The CDR3 DNA reads as TGCGCCAGCAGCCGCAGCGGGGGGGCCTACGAGCAGTACTTC. It encodes CASSRSGGAYEQYF.

The chain has TRBV2 and TRBJ2-5, with D perhaps matching TRBD2 (6 bases). Germline V gives CDR1 SNHLY, CDR2 FYNNEI. The CDR3 runs to 13 residues. V lost 7 bases and J lost 2, with 11 bases in between. The CDR3 DNA reads TGTGCCAGCACGAACGGGGGACAAGAGACCCAGTACTTC. It specifies CASTNGGQETQYF. Using reference TRBV2 and TRBJ2-5 for the parts outside the CDR3, the full variable domain is EPEVTQTPSHQVTQMGQEVILRCVPISNHLYFYWYRQILGQKVEFLVSFYNNEISEKSEIFDDQFSVERPDGSNFTLKIRSTKLEDSAMYFCASTNGGQETQYFGPGTRLLVL.

The genes are TRBV14 and TRBJ1-1, with 8 bases lining up with TRBD1. Unmatched junction bases numbered 13, after V lost 4 bases and J lost 3 bases. The CDR3 contains 17 residues. Germline V CDR1 and CDR2: SGHDN, FVKESK. CDR3 sequence: CASSLRTGSGLDTEAFF. The CDR3 DNA reads TGTGCCAGCAGCCTCAGGACAGGGAGCGGTTTGGACACTGAAGCTTTCTTT.

This clone was counted a few times. V usage is TRBV5-6 and J usage is TRBJ2-1; the D is unclear. From germline, CDR1 is SGHDT and CDR2 YYEEEE. Trimming stripped 0 bases from V and 12 bases from J, with 13 bases between. The CDR3 extends over 13 amino acids. CDR3 protein: CASSLGIQPGQFF. The CDR3 nucleotides read TGTGCCAGCAGCTTGGGGATCCAACCGGGGCAGTTCTTC.

The gene calls are TRBV28 and TRBJ2-7, with 7 bases aligning to TRBD2. Trimming cost V 6 bases and J 2 bases; bases outside gene matches: 7. CDR3 length: 14 amino acids. Germline V gene data show CDR1 as MDHEN and CDR2 as SYDVKM. CDR3 sequence (DNA): TGTGCCAGCAGCCTTGGGGGGGGGACCTACGAGCAGTACTTC. Translating gives CASSLGGGTYEQYF. Full variable domain (remainder filled in from reference TRBV28 and TRBJ2-7): DVKVTQSSRYLVKRTGEKVFLECVQDMDHENMFWYRQDPGLGLRLIYFSYDVKMKEKGDIPEGYSVSREKKERFSLILESASTNQTSMYLCASSLGGGTYEQYFGPGTRLTVT.

This chain connects TRBV14 to TRBJ1-1; weak D call: TRBD1 (5 bases). V lost 2 bases and J lost 1, with 8 bases in between. This CDR3 has 14 residues. Germline CDR1 SGHDN, CDR2 FVKESK. CDR3 nucleotide sequence: TGTGCCAGCAGCCAACGCGGGGGGAACACTGAAGCTTTCTTT. Translated: CASSQRGGNTEAFF.

The sample holds many counts of this clone. CDR3 amino acids: CASSPKGQGAGSPLHF. In DNA, the CDR3 is TGTGCCAGCTCACCAAAAGGACAGGGGGCGGGTTCACCCCTCCACTTT. This chain uses TRBV18 with TRBJ1-6; 11 positions match TRBD1. This CDR3 is built from 16 residues. Germline trimming cut 2 bases from V and 9 bases from J; bases unmatched to any gene: 6. CDR1 is KGHSH and CDR2 is LQKENI in the germline V gene.

The V call is TRBV14, the J call TRBJ1-2, with TRBD1 matching over 7 bases. After removal of 3 bases from V and 2 bases from J, the junction contained 18 bases not matched to a gene. Germline V gene sequence: CDR1 SGHDN, CDR2 FVKESK. This CDR3 has 19 residues. CDR3 sequence reads: CASSHGGITPGQQNYGYTF. The CDR3 DNA sequence: TGTGCCAGCAGCCATGGGGGTATAACTCCGGGACAGCAAAACTATGGCTACACCTTC.

J is TRBJ1-1 and V is TRBV12-3 or TRBV12-4, with D maybe TRBD1 (5 bases). The length of the CDR3 is 12 residues. V gave up 10 bases and J gave up 11 bases, with 20 bases separating them. Written as DNA, the CDR3 is TGTGCCAACAGCTCCAACGGGGGGGAGGCTTTCTTT. Amino acids: CANSSNGGEAFF.